The T cell receptor (beta chain) described here comes from a study of control samples from healthy donors and cancer patients. Trimming removed 7 bases at V and 5 bases at J, with 14 bases between. Germline V gene sequence: CDR1 MNHNY, CDR2 SVGAGI (reference sequence). The CDR3 consists of 13 residues. The data were produced by immunoSEQ multiplex PCR, yet TCRdb's version contains in-frame clones alone and is incomplete. The repertoire holds roughly 80,000 clones, with around 94% as singletons. This sequence was found in a woman aged 55 to 70 in good health. Sequencing was performed on blood. The rearrangement joins TRBV6-6 to TRBJ1-1; maybe TRBD1 (6 bases). The CDR3 sequence: CASITEGGTEAFF. CDR3 nucleotide sequence: TGTGCCAGCATCACGGAGGGGGGAACTGAAGCTTTCTTT.